These 32 T cell receptor beta chains came from one sample sequenced in a study of blood T cell repertoires in COVID-19. Clones were read by immunoSEQ multiplex PCR, and TCRdb kept only the in-frame ones, dropping some. The table lists 56,000 or so clones, 75% to 90% of them singletons. The sample was peripheral blood. These receptors all come from a woman aged 55-70 years with COVID-19, enrolled during active disease.

This chain joins TRBV28 and TRBJ1-2; tentative D call: TRBD1 (5 bases). This CDR3 has 12 amino acids. The V gene lost 5 bases and the J gene lost 4 bases, with 8 bases spanning the gap. Germline CDR1 reads MDHEN; CDR2 reads SYDVKM. In DNA, the CDR3 is TGTGCCAGCAGTGGGGACTTCTATGGCTACACCTTC. This gives the protein CASSGDFYGYTF.

The chain has TRBV28 and TRBJ1-2; 7 bases fit TRBD1. Trimming cost V 4 bases and J 4 bases; bases outside gene matches: 3. The CDR3 length is 13 residues. The germline CDR1 and CDR2 sequences are MDHEN and SYDVKM. CDR3 residues: CASSSGQLYGYTF. CDR3 sequence (DNA): TGTGCCAGCAGTTCGGGACAGCTCTATGGCTACACCTTC.

The chain is built from TRBV4-2 and TRBJ2-1; 11 bases are shared with TRBD2. CDR1 is LGHNA and CDR2 is YNFKEQ in the germline V gene. V lost 5 bases to trimming and J lost 8 bases; unmatched junction nucleotides: 11. CDR3 length: 16 amino acids. The CDR3 here is CASSFRLAGRGDEQFF. The CDR3 DNA reads as TGTGCCAGCAGCTTCAGACTAGCGGGAAGAGGAGATGAGCAGTTCTTC.

The rearrangement uses TRBV10-1 and TRBJ2-7; D might be TRBD1 (6 bases). CDR3 size: 15 residues. Trimming cost V 0 bases and J 5 bases, with 14 bases left between them. CDR1 is WNHNN, CDR2 SYGVQD, per germline (reference sequence). CDR3 nucleotide sequence: TGCGCCAGCAGTGAGTCGAAGGGGGTTAGGGACGAGCAGTACTTC. Translated: CASSESKGVRDEQYF.

The CDR3 sequence: CAISPGTQVQPQHF. The CDR3 coding sequence is TGTGCCATCAGTCCTGGGACACAGGTCCAGCCCCAGCATTTT. This sequence joins TRBV10-3 and TRBJ1-5; D perhaps matches TRBD1 (6 bases). Germline loops: CDR1 ENHRY, CDR2 SYGVKD. V lost 5 bases and J 7 bases, leaving 15 bases between the germline ends. CDR3 length: 14 amino acids.

The chain couples TRBV18 to TRBJ1-4; 7 bases line up with TRBD1. V shed 3 bases, J shed 0 bases, and the junction held 4 bases outside the gene matches. The CDR3 spans 16 residues. CDR1 and CDR2 from the germline V gene are KGHSH and LQKENI. The CDR3 DNA sequence: TGTGCCAGCTCACCCCGACAGGGTGCAACTAATGAAAAACTGTTTTTT. As protein: CASSPRQGATNEKLFF.

The rearrangement links TRBV7-9 to TRBJ2-7; D remains unclear. In germline, CDR1 is SEHNR, CDR2 FQNEAQ (reference sequence). The ends were cut back, 4 bases at V and 0 bases at J, with 13 bases in the middle. The CDR3 has 15 residues. Here the CDR3 reads CASSYPPGLSYEQYF. The CDR3 nucleotides are TGTGCCAGCAGCTACCCCCCTGGCCTCTCCTACGAGCAGTACTTC.

The rearrangement links TRBV13 to TRBJ1-4; possibly TRBD1 for D (6 bases). CDR1 is PRHDT and CDR2 is FYEKMQ in the germline V gene (reference sequence). Trimming stripped 0 bases from V and 0 bases from J, with 14 bases between. The CDR3 has 18 residues. The CDR3 reads CASSLGFDRPATNEKLFF. CDR3 DNA sequence: TGTGCCAGCAGCTTAGGATTCGACAGGCCCGCAACTAATGAAAAACTGTTTTTT.

The chain recombines TRBV12-3 or TRBV12-4 with TRBJ1-2; 9 nucleotides align to TRBD1. With 4 bases clipped from V and 10 bases from J, the junction kept 7 bases outside the gene matches. CDR3 length: 13 residues. CDR3 in amino acids: CASSSRDRVVYTF. The CDR3 DNA reads as TGTGCCAGCAGTTCCCGGGACAGGGTTGTCTACACCTTC.

This rearrangement joins TRBV11-3 to TRBJ2-7; TRBD1 matches 7 bases. CDR1 and CDR2 from the germline V gene are SGHNT and YENEEA. This CDR3 has 13 amino acids. The trim removed 5 bases at V and 4 bases at J, leaving 5 bases unmatched. The CDR3 region is CASSLDRAYEQYF. The CDR3 DNA follows: TGTGCCAGCAGCCTCGACAGGGCTTACGAGCAGTACTTC.

CDR3 DNA: TGTGCCAGCAACCCAAGGGGGTACACAGATACGCAGTATTTT. It codes for CASNPRGYTDTQYF. The rearrangement uses TRBV9 and TRBJ2-3; TRBD1 might be the D (6 bases). V gave up 6 bases and J gave up 2 bases, with 13 bases separating them. CDR1 is SGDLS and CDR2 is YYNGEE in the germline V gene. The CDR3 has 14 residues.

The V call is TRBV6-5, the J call TRBJ1-1; perhaps TRBD1 as D (5 bases). The V and J ends lost 7 bases and 7 bases respectively, with 19 bases between them. Per the germline V gene, CDR1 is MNHEY and CDR2 is SVGAGI. This CDR3 is built from 14 residues. In nucleotides, the CDR3 is TGTGCCAGCACTGTCAGGGTCCGGGAGGGTGAAGCTTTCTTT. Amino acid sequence: CASTVRVREGEAFF.

The gene calls are TRBV30 and TRBJ1-1; tentatively, D is TRBD1 (6 bases). Germline lookup yields CDR1 GTSNPN and CDR2 SVGIG (reference sequence). CDR3 length: 12 amino acids. The V and J ends lost 3 bases and 8 bases respectively, with 13 bases between them. The CDR3 region has the DNA TGTGCCTGGAGCCCAGGGGAGGGGGAAGCTTTCTTT. As protein: CAWSPGEGEAFF.

The chain joins TRBV9 to TRBJ2-5; 8 bases fit TRBD2. Germline assignment: CDR1 SGDLS and CDR2 YYNGEE. V lost 0 bases to trimming and J lost 4 bases; unmatched junction nucleotides: 5. The CDR3 runs to 15 residues. CDR3 region: CASSVAGGGRETQYF. The DNA for the CDR3 is TGTGCCAGCAGCGTAGCTGGCGGGGGGCGAGAGACCCAGTACTTC. The full variable domain, rest sourced from reference TRBV9 and TRBJ2-5, is DSGVTQTPKHLITATGQRVTLRCSPRSGDLSVYWYQQSLDQGLQFLIQYYNGEERAKGNILERFSAQQFPDLHSELNLSSLELGDSALYFCASSVAGGGRETQYFGPGTRLLVL.

The chain employs TRBV19 and TRBJ2-7; 8 nucleotides match TRBD2. There are 15 residues in the CDR3. From germline, CDR1 is LNHDA and CDR2 SQIVND (reference sequence). V dropped 1 base and J dropped 4; count of bases not matched to a gene: 6. CDR3 amino acids: CASSIVPSGLYEQYF. In nucleotides, the CDR3 is TGTGCCAGTAGTATAGTCCCTAGCGGGTTATACGAGCAGTACTTC.

The J gene is TRBJ2-7, the V gene TRBV27; no firm D call. This CDR3 is 12 amino acids long. The ends were cut back, 11 bases at V and 2 bases at J, with 13 bases in the middle. CDR1 and CDR2 from the germline V gene are MNHEY and SMNVEV (reference sequence). The CDR3 loop is CAVMPTPYEQYF. CDR3 nucleotides: TGTGCCGTAATGCCGACTCCCTACGAGCAGTACTTC.

J is TRBJ2-4 and V is TRBV7-2, with D uncertain. Trimming took 4 bases from V and 8 from J, leaving 9 bases between them. Germline CDR1 reads SGHTA; CDR2 reads FQGNSA. This CDR3 spans 12 amino acids. CDR3 nucleotide sequence: TGTGCCAGCAGCTATGTAGAGGACATTCAGTACTTC. It yields the protein CASSYVEDIQYF.

The CDR3 nucleotides are TGTGCCAGCAGCCAATCGACAGGGGGCGCGGACGAGCAGTACTTC. It specifies CASSQSTGGADEQYF. The chain has TRBV14 and TRBJ2-7, with 10 positions matching TRBD1. The CDR3 spans 15 residues. The V gene end was trimmed by 2 bases and the J gene end by 5 bases; junction bases not matched to a gene: 6. Germline values: CDR1 SGHDN, CDR2 FVKESK.

The chain links TRBV7-2 to TRBJ1-3; 7 bases fit TRBD1. The CDR3 sequence is 16 residues long. V was clipped by 3 bases and J by 1 base; unmatched bases: 6. Germline lookup yields CDR1 SGHTA and CDR2 FQGNSA. For the CDR3, the DNA is TGTGCCAGCAGCTTGTTGACAGGGAAATCTGGAAACACCATATATTTT. It is translated as CASSLLTGKSGNTIYF. Drawing the rest from reference TRBV7-2 and TRBJ1-3, the complete variable domain is GAGVSQSPSNKVTEKGKDVELRCDPISGHTALYWYRQSLGQGLEFLIYFQGNSAPDKSGLPSDRFSAERTGGSVSTLTIQRTQQEDSAVYLCASSLLTGKSGNTIYFGEGSWLTVV.

This chain joins TRBV28 and TRBJ1-4; 8 bases match TRBD1. The ends lost 4 bases at V and 0 bases at J; junction bases unmatched: 7. Germline loops: CDR1 MDHEN, CDR2 SYDVKM. The CDR3 sequence is 17 residues long. The CDR3 protein is CASSSGQGASTNEKLFF. The CDR3 nucleotides read TGTGCCAGCAGTTCTGGGCAGGGGGCGTCAACTAATGAAAAACTGTTTTTT.

The chain joins TRBV30 to TRBJ2-2; D perhaps matches TRBD1 (6 bases). V was cut by 2 bases and J by 7 bases, with 14 bases left in between. This CDR3 is 14 amino acids long. Germline V gives CDR1 GTSNPN, CDR2 SVGIG (reference sequence). The CDR3 DNA is TGTGCCTGGAGTACAGGGACGTCTGGCGGGGAGCTGTTTTTT. Its translation: CAWSTGTSGGELFF.

This clone has a single count. V and J are TRBV9 and TRBJ2-1; D not resolved. The CDR3 totals 13 residues. Germline-derived CDR1 and CDR2 are SGDLS and YYNGEE. The ends were cut back, 4 bases at V and 4 bases at J, with 9 bases in the middle. CDR3 DNA sequence: TGTGCCAGCAGCCCGATCGAGTACAATGAGCAGTTCTTC. This gives the protein CASSPIEYNEQFF.

The chain recombines TRBV5-1 with TRBJ2-5; 11 bases map to TRBD1. The ends lost 4 bases at V and 4 bases at J; junction bases unmatched: 6. The CDR3 sequence is 15 residues long. The germline V gene encodes CDR1 SGHRS and CDR2 YFSETQ. The CDR3 coding sequence is TGCGCCAGCAGCCGGACAGGGGGCCAAGGAGAGACCCAGTACTTC. Translating it yields CASSRTGGQGETQYF. Complete variable domain (other parts from reference TRBV5-1 and TRBJ2-5): KAGVTQTPRYLIKTRGQQVTLSCSPISGHRSVSWYQQTPGQGLQFLFEYFSETQRNKGNFPGRFSGRQFSNSRSEMNVSTLELGDSALYLCASSRTGGQGETQYFGPGTRLLVL.

A single count supports this clone. The genes are TRBV4-3 and TRBJ1-2; 11 nucleotides agree with TRBD1. Germline-derived CDR1 and CDR2 are LGHNA and YSLEER. V trimming: 1 base; J trimming: 8 bases; junction bases outside the gene matches: 0. The CDR3 is made up of 13 amino acids. The CDR3 sequence is CASSQGTGGGYTF. Written as DNA, the CDR3 is TGCGCCAGCAGCCAAGGGACAGGGGGCGGCTACACCTTC.

The genes are TRBV2 and TRBJ1-6; no definite D call. This CDR3 has 14 amino acids. In germline, CDR1 is SNHLY, CDR2 FYNNEI. The V end was cut by 7 bases, the J end by 6 bases, with 13 bases between. CDR3 sequence reads: CASMLYEANSPLHF. CDR3 coding DNA: TGTGCCAGCATGCTTTATGAGGCTAATTCACCCCTCCACTTT.

The genes are TRBV15 and TRBJ2-1, with D maybe TRBD1 (6 bases). This CDR3 contains 15 residues. Looked up from germline, CDR1 is LNHNV and CDR2 is YYDKDF (reference sequence). V was trimmed by 2 bases and J by 4 bases, leaving 12 bases between them. CDR3 in DNA: TGTGCCACCAGCAGAAGGGGGAGAGAATACAATGAGCAGTTCTTC. This translates into CATSRRGREYNEQFF. Complete variable domain (other parts from reference TRBV15 and TRBJ2-1): DAMVIQNPRYQVTQFGKPVTLSCSQTLNHNVMYWYQQKSSQAPKLLFHYYDKDFNNEADTPDNFQSRRPNTSFCFLDIRSPGLGDTAMYLCATSRRGREYNEQFFGPGTRLTVL.

This chain joins TRBV12-3 or TRBV12-4 and TRBJ2-5, with D perhaps TRBD2 (5 bases). Trimming pared 1 base from V and 5 bases from J, leaving 5 bases between. CDR3 length: 12 amino acids. CDR3 coding DNA: TGTGCCAGCAGTTTAGGGAGGGAGACCCAGTACTTC. Protein: CASSLGRETQYF.

The chain has TRBV29-1 and TRBJ2-3; 14 positions agree with TRBD2. The germline CDR1 and CDR2 sequences are SQVTM and ANQGSEA. V gave up 5 bases and J gave up 4 bases; unmatched junction bases: 14. The CDR3 loop spans 18 amino acids. The CDR3 spells CSVQTSGRAGWPPDTQYF. The CDR3 DNA sequence: TGCAGCGTTCAGACTAGCGGGAGGGCAGGCTGGCCCCCAGATACGCAGTATTTT.

In this sample, this clone turned up once. The rearrangement links TRBV2 to TRBJ1-2, with a weak D call TRBD1 (5 bases). V lost 3 bases and J 7 bases, leaving 12 bases between the germline ends. From germline, CDR1 is SNHLY and CDR2 FYNNEI. This CDR3 is built from 13 residues. The CDR3 here is CASSDRQGGGYTF. The DNA for the CDR3 is TGTGCCAGCAGTGATAGGCAGGGTGGTGGCTACACCTTC.

The chain couples TRBV28 to TRBJ2-7; 8 bases match TRBD1. The junction had 10 bases not matched to a gene; V was cut back by 6 bases and J by 6 bases. Germline CDR1 MDHEN, CDR2 SYDVKM. The CDR3 sequence is 14 residues long. CDR3 residues: CASSPLGQGGEQYF. The CDR3 DNA reads TGTGCCAGCAGCCCCCTAGGACAGGGAGGCGAGCAGTACTTC. Complete variable domain (other parts from reference TRBV28 and TRBJ2-7): DVKVTQSSRYLVKRTGEKVFLECVQDMDHENMFWYRQDPGLGLRLIYFSYDVKMKEKGDIPEGYSVSREKKERFSLILESASTNQTSMYLCASSPLGQGGEQYFGPGTRLTVT.

Written as DNA, the CDR3 is TGTGCCAGCAGTCCTACATTCCACGGACAGGCCGGAGCCTACGAGCAGTACTTC. Its translation is CASSPTFHGQAGAYEQYF. The chain uses TRBV27 and TRBJ2-7; 7 nucleotides agree with TRBD1. The V and J ends lost 5 bases and 2 bases, in that order; junction bases with no gene match: 18. This CDR3 contains 18 residues. The germline V gene encodes CDR1 MNHEY and CDR2 SMNVEV (reference sequence).

V is TRBV6-5 and J is TRBJ2-7, with TRBD2 matching over 10 bases. V shed 0 bases and J 7 bases; nucleotides not matched to a gene: 9. The CDR3 loop spans 16 amino acids. Germline-derived CDR1 and CDR2 are MNHEY and SVGAGI. The CDR3 DNA reads TGTGCCAGCAGTTACTCCACTAGCGGGGAATACGGGGAGCAGTACTTC. Translating it yields CASSYSTSGEYGEQYF.